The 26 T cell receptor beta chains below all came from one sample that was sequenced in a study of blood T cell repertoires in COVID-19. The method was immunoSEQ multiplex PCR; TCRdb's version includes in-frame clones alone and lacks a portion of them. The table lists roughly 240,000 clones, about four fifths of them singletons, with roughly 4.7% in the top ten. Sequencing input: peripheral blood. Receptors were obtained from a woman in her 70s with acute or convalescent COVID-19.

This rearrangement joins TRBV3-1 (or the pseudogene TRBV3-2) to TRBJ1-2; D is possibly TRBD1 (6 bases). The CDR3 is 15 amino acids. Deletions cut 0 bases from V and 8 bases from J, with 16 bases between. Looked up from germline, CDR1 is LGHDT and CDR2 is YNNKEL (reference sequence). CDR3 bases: TGTGCCAGCAGCCAAGATGGGCTCTCTCAGGGGGGCTACACCTTC. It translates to CASSQDGLSQGGYTF.

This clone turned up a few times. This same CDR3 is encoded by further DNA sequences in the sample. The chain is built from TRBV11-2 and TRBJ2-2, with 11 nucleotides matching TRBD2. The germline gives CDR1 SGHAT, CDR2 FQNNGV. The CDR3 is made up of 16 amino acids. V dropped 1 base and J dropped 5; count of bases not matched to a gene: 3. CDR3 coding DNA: TGTGCCAGCAGCTTAGGGCTAGCGGGGGGTACCGGGGAGCTGTTTTTT. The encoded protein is CASSLGLAGGTGELFF.

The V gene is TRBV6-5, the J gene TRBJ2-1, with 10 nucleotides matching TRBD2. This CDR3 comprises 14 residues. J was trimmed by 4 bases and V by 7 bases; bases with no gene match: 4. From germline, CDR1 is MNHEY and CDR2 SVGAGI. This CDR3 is CASKAGGPYNEQFF. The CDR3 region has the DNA TGTGCCAGCAAAGCGGGGGGGCCTTACAATGAGCAGTTCTTC.

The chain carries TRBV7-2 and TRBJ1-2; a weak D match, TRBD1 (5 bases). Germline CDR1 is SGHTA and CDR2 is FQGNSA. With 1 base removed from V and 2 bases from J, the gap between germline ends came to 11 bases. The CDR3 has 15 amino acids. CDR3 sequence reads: CASSLVRGRNYGYTF. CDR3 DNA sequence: TGTGCCAGCAGCTTAGTACGGGGGAGAAACTATGGCTACACCTTC.

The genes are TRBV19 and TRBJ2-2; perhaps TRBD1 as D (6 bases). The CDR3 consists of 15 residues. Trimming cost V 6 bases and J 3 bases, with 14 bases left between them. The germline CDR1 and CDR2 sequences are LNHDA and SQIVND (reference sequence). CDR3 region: CASRTRDIDTGELFF. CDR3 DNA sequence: TGTGCCAGTAGGACAAGGGACATTGACACCGGGGAGCTGTTTTTT. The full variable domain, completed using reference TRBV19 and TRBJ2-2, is DGGITQSPKYLFRKEGQNVTLSCEQNLNHDAMYWYRQDPGQGLRLIYYSQIVNDFQKGDIAEGYSVSREKKESFPLTVTSAQKNPTAFYLCASRTRDIDTGELFFGEGSRLTVL.

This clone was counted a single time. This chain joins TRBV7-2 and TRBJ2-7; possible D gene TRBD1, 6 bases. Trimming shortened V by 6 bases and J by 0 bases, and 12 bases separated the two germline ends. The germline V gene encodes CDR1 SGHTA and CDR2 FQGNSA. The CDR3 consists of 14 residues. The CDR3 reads CASRAPTGSYEQYF. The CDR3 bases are TGTGCCAGCAGGGCTCCGACAGGCTCCTACGAGCAGTACTTC.

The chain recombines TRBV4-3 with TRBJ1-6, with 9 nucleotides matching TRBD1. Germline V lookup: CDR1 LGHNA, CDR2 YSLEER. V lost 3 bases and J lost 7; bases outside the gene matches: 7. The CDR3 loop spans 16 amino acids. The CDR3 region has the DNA TGCGCCAGCAGCCACACGACAGGGGGAATGAATTCACCCCTCCACTTT. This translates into CASSHTTGGMNSPLHF.

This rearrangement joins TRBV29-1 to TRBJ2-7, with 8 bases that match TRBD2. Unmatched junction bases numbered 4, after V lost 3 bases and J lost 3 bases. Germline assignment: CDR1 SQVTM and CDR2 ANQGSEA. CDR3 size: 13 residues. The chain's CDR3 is CSVEAGGNYEQYF. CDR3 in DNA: TGCAGCGTTGAGGCGGGGGGAAACTACGAGCAGTACTTC.

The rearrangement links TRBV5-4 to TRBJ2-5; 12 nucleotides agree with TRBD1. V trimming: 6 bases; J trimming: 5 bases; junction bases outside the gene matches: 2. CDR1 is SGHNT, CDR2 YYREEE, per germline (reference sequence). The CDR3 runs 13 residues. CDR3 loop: CASTGTGGETQYF. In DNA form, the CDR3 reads TGTGCCAGCACCGGGACAGGGGGCGAGACCCAGTACTTC.

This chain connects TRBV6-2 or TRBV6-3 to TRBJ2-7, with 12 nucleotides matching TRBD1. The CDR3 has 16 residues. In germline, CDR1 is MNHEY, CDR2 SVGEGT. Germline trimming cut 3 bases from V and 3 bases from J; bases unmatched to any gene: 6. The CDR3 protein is CASSYRDRGLHYEQYF. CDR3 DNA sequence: TGTGCCAGCAGTTATAGGGACAGGGGGCTTCACTACGAGCAGTACTTC.

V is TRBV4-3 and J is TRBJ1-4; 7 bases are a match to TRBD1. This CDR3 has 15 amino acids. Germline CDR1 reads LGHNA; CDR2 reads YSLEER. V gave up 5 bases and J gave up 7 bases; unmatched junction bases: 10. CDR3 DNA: TGCGCCAGCAGCTCGGGACAGCCCGTCGGTGAAAAACTGTTTTTT. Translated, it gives CASSSGQPVGEKLFF.

The CDR3 protein is CASSLGGTGGTEAFF. CDR3 nucleotide sequence: TGTGCCAGCAGCTTAGGAGGGACAGGGGGAACTGAAGCTTTCTTT. This rearrangement joins TRBV7-2 to TRBJ1-1; 11 bases are a match to TRBD1. V shed 1 base and J 5 bases; nucleotides not matched to a gene: 3. The CDR3 has 15 residues. Germline lookup yields CDR1 SGHTA and CDR2 FQGNSA.

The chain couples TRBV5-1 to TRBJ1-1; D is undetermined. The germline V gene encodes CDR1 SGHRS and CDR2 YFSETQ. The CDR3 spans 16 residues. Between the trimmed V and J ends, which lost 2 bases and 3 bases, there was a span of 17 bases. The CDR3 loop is CASSFEVSYGHTEAFF. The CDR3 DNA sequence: TGCGCCAGCAGCTTTGAGGTCAGCTATGGTCACACTGAAGCTTTCTTT.

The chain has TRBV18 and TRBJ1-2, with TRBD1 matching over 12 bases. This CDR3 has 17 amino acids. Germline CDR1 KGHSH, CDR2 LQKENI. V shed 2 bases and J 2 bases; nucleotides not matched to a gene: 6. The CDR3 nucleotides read TGTGCCAGCTCACCAGGGACAGGGGGCCTCACCAACTATGGCTACACCTTC. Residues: CASSPGTGGLTNYGYTF.

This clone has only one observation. The CDR3 DNA reads TGTGCCAGCAGCCAAACGGGCTCTGGAAACACCATATATTTT. Its protein product is CASSQTGSGNTIYF. The V call is TRBV3-1 (or the pseudogene TRBV3-2), the J call TRBJ1-3; D is unresolved. Trimming shortened V by 2 bases and J by 0 bases, and 5 bases separated the two germline ends. From germline, CDR1 is LGHDT and CDR2 YNNKEL (reference sequence). The length of the CDR3 is 14 residues.

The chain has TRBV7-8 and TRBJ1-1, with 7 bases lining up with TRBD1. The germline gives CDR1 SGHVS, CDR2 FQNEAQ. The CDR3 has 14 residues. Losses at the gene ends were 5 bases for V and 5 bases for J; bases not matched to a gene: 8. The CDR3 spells CASSKTGAETEAFF. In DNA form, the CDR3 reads TGTGCCAGCAGCAAAACAGGGGCGGAAACTGAAGCTTTCTTT.

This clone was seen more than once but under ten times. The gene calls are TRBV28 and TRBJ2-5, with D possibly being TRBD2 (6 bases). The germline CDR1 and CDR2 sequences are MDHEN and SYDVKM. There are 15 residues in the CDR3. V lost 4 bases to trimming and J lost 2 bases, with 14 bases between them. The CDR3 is CASSSLVAAQETQYF. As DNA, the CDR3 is TGTGCCAGCAGTTCACTCGTAGCGGCACAAGAGACCCAGTACTTC.

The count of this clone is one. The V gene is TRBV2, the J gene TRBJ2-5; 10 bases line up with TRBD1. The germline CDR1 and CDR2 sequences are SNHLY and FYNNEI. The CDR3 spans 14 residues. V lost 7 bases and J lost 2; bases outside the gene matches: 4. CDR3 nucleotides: TGTGCCAGCACCGGACAGGGGGGTCAAGAGACCCAGTACTTC. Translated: CASTGQGGQETQYF.

Here the CDR3 reads CASIIQGTYGYTF. The CDR3 bases are TGTGCCAGCATCATACAGGGGACCTATGGCTACACCTTC. This chain joins TRBV7-2 and TRBJ1-2; 7 bases fit TRBD1. CDR1 and CDR2 from the germline V gene are SGHTA and FQGNSA. The junction had 6 bases not matched to a gene; V was cut back by 7 bases and J by 4 bases. CDR3 length: 13 amino acids.

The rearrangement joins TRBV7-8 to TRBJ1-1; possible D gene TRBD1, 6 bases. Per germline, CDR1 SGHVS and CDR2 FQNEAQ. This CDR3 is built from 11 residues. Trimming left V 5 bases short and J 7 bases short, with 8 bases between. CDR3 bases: TGTGCCAGCAGCCAACAGGGTGAAGCTTTCTTT. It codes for CASSQQGEAFF.

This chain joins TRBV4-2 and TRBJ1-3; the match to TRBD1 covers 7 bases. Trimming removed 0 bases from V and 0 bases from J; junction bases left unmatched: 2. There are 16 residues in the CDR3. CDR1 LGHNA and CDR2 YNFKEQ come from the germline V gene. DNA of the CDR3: TGTGCCAGCAGCCAAGACCCAGGGGGCTCTGGAAACACCATATATTTT. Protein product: CASSQDPGGSGNTIYF.

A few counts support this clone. In DNA form, the CDR3 reads TGTGCCAGCAGTCGACAGGGGGCTGAGTATGGCTACACCTTC. It translates to CASSRQGAEYGYTF. The rearrangement joins TRBV2 to TRBJ1-2; 10 bases agree with TRBD1. Unmatched junction bases numbered 5, after V lost 5 bases and J lost 5 bases. The CDR3 is 14 amino acids. Germline V lookup: CDR1 SNHLY, CDR2 FYNNEI. The full variable domain, in which reference TRBV2 and TRBJ1-2 provide the parts outside the CDR3, is EPEVTQTPSHQVTQMGQEVILRCVPISNHLYFYWYRQILGQKVEFLVSFYNNEISEKSEIFDDQFSVERPDGSNFTLKIRSTKLEDSAMYFCASSRQGAEYGYTFGSGTRLTVV.

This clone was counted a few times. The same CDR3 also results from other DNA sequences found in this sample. CDR3 sequence: CASSLSGMGNQPQHF. DNA for the CDR3: TGCGCCAGCAGCTTGAGCGGGATGGGGAATCAGCCCCAGCATTTT. V usage is TRBV5-1 and J usage is TRBJ1-5; D unclear. The germline V gene encodes CDR1 SGHRS and CDR2 YFSETQ. CDR3 length: 15 residues. V lost 1 base to trimming and J lost 4 bases, with 12 bases between them. The full variable domain, with the rest looked up from reference TRBV5-1 and TRBJ1-5, is KAGVTQTPRYLIKTRGQQVTLSCSPISGHRSVSWYQQTPGQGLQFLFEYFSETQRNKGNFPGRFSGRQFSNSRSEMNVSTLELGDSALYLCASSLSGMGNQPQHFGDGTRLSIL.

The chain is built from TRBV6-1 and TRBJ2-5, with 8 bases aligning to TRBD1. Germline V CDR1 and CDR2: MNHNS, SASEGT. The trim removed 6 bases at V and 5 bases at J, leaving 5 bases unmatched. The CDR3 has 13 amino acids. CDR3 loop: CASSPYRGETQYF. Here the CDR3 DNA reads TGTGCCAGCAGCCCTTACAGGGGGGAGACCCAGTACTTC.

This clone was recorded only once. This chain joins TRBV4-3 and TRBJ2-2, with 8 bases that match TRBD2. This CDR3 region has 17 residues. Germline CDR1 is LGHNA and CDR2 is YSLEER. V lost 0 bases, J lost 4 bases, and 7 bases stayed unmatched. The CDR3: CASSQEYQRGSTGELFF. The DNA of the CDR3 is TGCGCCAGCAGCCAAGAATATCAGCGGGGGAGCACCGGGGAGCTGTTTTTT.

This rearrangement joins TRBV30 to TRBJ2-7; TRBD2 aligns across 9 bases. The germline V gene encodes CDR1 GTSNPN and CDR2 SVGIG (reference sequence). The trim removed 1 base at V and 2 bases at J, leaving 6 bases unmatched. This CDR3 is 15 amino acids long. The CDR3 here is CAWSGRRGGPYEQYF. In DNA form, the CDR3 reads TGTGCCTGGAGTGGCCGGCGGGGGGGCCCCTACGAGCAGTACTTC.